The 12 T cell receptor beta chains listed next were all sequenced from one sample in a study of OX40 agonist ivuxolimab in advanced cancers. Library method: the immunoSEQ multiplex PCR assay. Held by TCRdb, this immuneACCESS table contains in-frame sequences only and omits some clones. Under half of the omission traces to an unresolved V gene where checked; the cause of the rest is unknown. For this sample the table gives 45,000 to 60,000 clones, of which 80% to 90% were detected only once. Roughly 23% of the sample lies in the top ten. Sequences were derived from CD4+ or CD8+ T cells sorted from blood, sampled in a trial of the OX40 agonist ivuxolimab. Receptors were obtained from an adult with an advanced solid tumor such as melanoma, head and neck, liver or kidney cancer.

V and J are TRBV14 and TRBJ1-2; tentatively, D is TRBD1 (5 bases). V lost 0 bases to trimming and J lost 4 bases, with 12 bases between them. The CDR3 spans 15 residues. Germline CDR1 SGHDN, CDR2 FVKESK. For the CDR3, the DNA is TGTGCCAGCAGCCAAGATTGGGGGAGGACCTATGGCTACACCTTC. Amino acids: CASSQDWGRTYGYTF.

The chain recombines TRBV11-2 with TRBJ2-5; 11 bases align to TRBD2. In germline, CDR1 is SGHAT, CDR2 FQNNGV. CDR3 size: 17 residues. V lost 4 bases, J lost 0 bases, and 7 bases stayed unmatched. This CDR3 is CASSSGTSGLYQETQYF. The CDR3 DNA reads as TGTGCCAGCAGCTCTGGGACTAGCGGTTTGTACCAAGAGACCCAGTACTTC.

This chain links TRBV28 with TRBJ2-5; TRBD2 agrees at 7 bases. CDR1 is MDHEN, CDR2 SYDVKM, per germline. V lost 3 bases to trimming and J lost 5 bases; unmatched junction nucleotides: 12. The CDR3 extends over 16 amino acids. CDR3 region: CASSLLGEGARETQYF. In nucleotides, the CDR3 is TGTGCCAGCAGTTTGTTGGGGGAGGGTGCCCGGGAGACCCAGTACTTC.

The chain combines TRBV5-8 with TRBJ2-7, with a tentative D call TRBD1 (5 bases). CDR1 and CDR2 (germline): SGHTS, YDEGEE. V was trimmed by 4 bases and J by 4 bases, leaving 12 bases between them. This CDR3 has 13 amino acids. CDR3 amino acids: CASSHGASYEQYF. The CDR3 DNA sequence: TGTGCCAGCAGCCATGGGGCCAGTTACGAGCAGTACTTC.

This sequence joins TRBV7-8 and TRBJ1-2; D might be TRBD1 (6 bases). Germline CDR1 and CDR2: SGHVS and FQNEAQ. This CDR3 has 13 residues. Trimming left V 5 bases short and J 3 bases short, with 10 bases between. As DNA, the CDR3 is TGTGCCAGCAGCCTACAGGGATACTATGGCTACACCTTC. Its protein is CASSLQGYYGYTF.

This chain connects TRBV6-4 to TRBJ2-5; D is uncertain. Germline loops: CDR1 MRHNA, CDR2 SNTAGT. CDR3 length equals 13 residues. Between the trimmed V and J ends, which lost 6 bases and 2 bases, there was a span of 10 bases. The CDR3 sequence is CASSETHQETQYF. The CDR3 nucleotides are TGTGCCAGCAGCGAGACACATCAAGAGACCCAGTACTTC.

The chain couples TRBV4-3 to TRBJ2-3; 9 nucleotides line up with TRBD1. CDR3 size: 17 residues. In germline, CDR1 is LGHNA, CDR2 YSLEER. V lost 1 base and J lost 2; bases outside the gene matches: 7. CDR3 in amino acids: CASSQGRDRVFTDTQYF. The CDR3 DNA sequence: TGCGCCAGCAGCCAAGGAAGGGACAGGGTTTTCACAGATACGCAGTATTTT.

The chain recombines TRBV12-1 with TRBJ1-5. TRBV12-1 is a pseudogene segment. CDR3 length equals 16 residues. CDR3 amino acids: CASSFDVEMGNQPQHF. CDR3 DNA: TGTGCCAGCAGCTTTGACGTTGAAATGGGCAATCAGCCCCAGCATTTT.

This chain joins TRBV7-3 and TRBJ2-1; 7 positions agree with TRBD2. Germline V gives CDR1 SGHTA, CDR2 FQGTGA. J gave up 4 bases and V 1 base, and 4 bases lay outside the gene matches. The CDR3 runs to 15 residues. CDR3 DNA: TGTGCCAGCAGCTTAATGGGCGGGGGATACAATGAGCAGTTCTTC. This sequence encodes CASSLMGGGYNEQFF.

CDR3 in DNA: TGTGCCAGCAGCCTGAGCCCGGGATATGTTCAGCCCCAGCATTTT. This sequence encodes CASSLSPGYVQPQHF. This chain links TRBV7-8 with TRBJ1-5; D is uncertain. The ends were cut back, 5 bases at V and 6 bases at J, with 17 bases in the middle. Germline loops: CDR1 SGHVS, CDR2 FQNEAQ. The CDR3 runs 15 residues. Complete variable domain (other parts from reference TRBV7-8 and TRBJ1-5): GAGVSQSPRYKVAKRGQDVALRCDPISGHVSLFWYQQALGQGPEFLTYFQNEAQLDKSGLPSDRFFAERPEGSVSTLKIQRTQQEDSAVYLCASSLSPGYVQPQHFGDGTRLSIL.

This clone was counted at least ten times. V gene TRBV4-3 combines with J gene TRBJ1-1; D is unresolved. The CDR3 spans 16 residues. The V gene's germline CDR1 is LGHNA and CDR2 YSLEER. V was clipped by 1 base and J by 0 bases, with 12 bases between them. The chain's CDR3 is CASSQVIGVMNTEAFF. Written as DNA, the CDR3 is TGCGCCAGCAGCCAAGTTATCGGGGTGATGAACACTGAAGCTTTCTTT.

The chain joins TRBV27 to TRBJ1-1; D not resolved. V was trimmed by 5 bases and J by 5 bases, leaving 15 bases between them. There are 14 residues in the CDR3. Germline-derived CDR1 and CDR2 are MNHEY and SMNVEV (reference sequence). The CDR3 DNA reads TGTGCCAGCAGTCCCACGGTCCTAGGTACTGAAGCTTTCTTT. It is translated as CASSPTVLGTEAFF.